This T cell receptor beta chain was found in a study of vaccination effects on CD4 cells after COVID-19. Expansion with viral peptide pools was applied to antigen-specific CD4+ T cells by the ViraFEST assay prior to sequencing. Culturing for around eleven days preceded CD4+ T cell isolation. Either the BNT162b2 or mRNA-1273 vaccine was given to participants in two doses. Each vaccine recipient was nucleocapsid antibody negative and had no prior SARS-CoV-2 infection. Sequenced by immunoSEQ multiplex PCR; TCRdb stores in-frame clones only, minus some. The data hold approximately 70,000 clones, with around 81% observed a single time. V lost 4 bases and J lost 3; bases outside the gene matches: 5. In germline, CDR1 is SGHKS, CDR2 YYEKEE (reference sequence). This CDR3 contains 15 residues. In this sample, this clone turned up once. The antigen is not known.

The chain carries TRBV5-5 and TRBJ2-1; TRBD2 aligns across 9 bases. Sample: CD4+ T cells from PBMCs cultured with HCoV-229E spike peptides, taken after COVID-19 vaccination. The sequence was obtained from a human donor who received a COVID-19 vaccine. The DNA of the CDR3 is TGTGCCAGCAGCCCGAGCGGGGGGTACTACAATGAGCAGTTCTTC. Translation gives CASSPSGGYYNEQFF.